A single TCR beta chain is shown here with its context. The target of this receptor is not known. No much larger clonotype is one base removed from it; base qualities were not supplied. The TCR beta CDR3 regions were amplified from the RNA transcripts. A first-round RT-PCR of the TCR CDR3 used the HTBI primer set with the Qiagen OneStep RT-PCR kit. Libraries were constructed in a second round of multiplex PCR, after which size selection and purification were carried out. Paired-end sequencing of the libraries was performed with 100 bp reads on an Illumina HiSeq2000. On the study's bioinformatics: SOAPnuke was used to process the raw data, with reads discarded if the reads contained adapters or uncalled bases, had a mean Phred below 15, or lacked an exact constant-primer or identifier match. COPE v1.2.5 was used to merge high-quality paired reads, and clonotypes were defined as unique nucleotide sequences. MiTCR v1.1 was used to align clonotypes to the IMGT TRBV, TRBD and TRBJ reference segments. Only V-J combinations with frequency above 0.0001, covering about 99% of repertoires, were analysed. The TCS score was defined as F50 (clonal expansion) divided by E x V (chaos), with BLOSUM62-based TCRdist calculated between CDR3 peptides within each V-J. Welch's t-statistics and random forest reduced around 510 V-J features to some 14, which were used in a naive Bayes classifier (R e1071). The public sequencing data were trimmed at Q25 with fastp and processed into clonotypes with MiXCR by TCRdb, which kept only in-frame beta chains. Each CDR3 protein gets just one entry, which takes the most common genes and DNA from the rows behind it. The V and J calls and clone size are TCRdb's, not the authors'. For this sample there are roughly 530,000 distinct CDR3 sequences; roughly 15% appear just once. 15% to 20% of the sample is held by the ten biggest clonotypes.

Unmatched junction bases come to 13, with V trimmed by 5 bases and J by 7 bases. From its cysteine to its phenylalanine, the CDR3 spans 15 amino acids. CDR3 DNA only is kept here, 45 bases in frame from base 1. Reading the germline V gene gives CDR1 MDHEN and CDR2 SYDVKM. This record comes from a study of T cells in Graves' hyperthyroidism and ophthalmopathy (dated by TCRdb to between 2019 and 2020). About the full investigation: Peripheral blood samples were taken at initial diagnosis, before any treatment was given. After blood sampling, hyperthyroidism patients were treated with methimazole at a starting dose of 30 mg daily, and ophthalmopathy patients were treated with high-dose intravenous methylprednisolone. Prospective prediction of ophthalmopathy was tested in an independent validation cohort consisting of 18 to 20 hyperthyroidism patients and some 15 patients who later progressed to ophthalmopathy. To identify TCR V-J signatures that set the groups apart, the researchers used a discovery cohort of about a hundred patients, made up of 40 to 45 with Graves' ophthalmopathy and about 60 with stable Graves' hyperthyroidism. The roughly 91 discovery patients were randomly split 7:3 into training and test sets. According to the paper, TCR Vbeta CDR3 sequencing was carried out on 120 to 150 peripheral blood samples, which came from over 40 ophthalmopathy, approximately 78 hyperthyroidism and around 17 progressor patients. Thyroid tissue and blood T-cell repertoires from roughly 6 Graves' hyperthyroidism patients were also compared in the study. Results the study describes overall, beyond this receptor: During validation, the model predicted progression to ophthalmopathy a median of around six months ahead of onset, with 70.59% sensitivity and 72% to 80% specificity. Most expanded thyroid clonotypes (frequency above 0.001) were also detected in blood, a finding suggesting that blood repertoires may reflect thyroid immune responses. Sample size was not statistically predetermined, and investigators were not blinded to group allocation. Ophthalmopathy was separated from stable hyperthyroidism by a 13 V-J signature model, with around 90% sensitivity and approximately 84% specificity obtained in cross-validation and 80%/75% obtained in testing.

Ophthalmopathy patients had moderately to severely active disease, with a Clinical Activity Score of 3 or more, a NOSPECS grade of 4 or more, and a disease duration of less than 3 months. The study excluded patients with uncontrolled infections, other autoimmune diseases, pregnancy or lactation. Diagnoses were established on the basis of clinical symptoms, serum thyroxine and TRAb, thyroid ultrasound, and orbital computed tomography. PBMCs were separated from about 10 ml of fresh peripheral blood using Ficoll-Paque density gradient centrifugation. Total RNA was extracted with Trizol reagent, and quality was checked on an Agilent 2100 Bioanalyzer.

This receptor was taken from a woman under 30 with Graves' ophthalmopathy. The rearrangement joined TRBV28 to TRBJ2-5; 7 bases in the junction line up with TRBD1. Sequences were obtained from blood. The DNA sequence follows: TGTGCCAGCAGTACACGCCCACGACAGGGCTGGACCCAGTACTTC. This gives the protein CASSTRPRQGWTQYF.